This T cell receptor beta chain was recorded in a study of T-cell reconstitution after alpha-beta-depleted transplantation in children. As it was prepared, the TCRbeta library received unique molecular identifiers. TCRdb passed the PCR reads through MiXCR, listing each CDR3 protein once. This repertoire shows around 410,000 distinct CDR3 sequences, roughly 10% found once; its top ten account for nearly 5.5%. This CDR3 is 14 amino acids long. The V and J ends lost 6 bases and 7 bases respectively, with 19 bases between them. Germline CDR1 reads DFQATT; CDR2 reads SNEGSKA (reference sequence). This material consisted of PBMCs from the stem cell graft donor, taken from the stem cell graft. The clonotype comes from a human donor who donated a stem cell graft to a child with acute myeloid leukemia. The chain combines TRBV20-1 with TRBJ2-1; tentatively, D is TRBD1 or TRBD2 (5 bases each). This CDR3 is CSAVGGVIENEQFF. Written as DNA, the CDR3 is TGCAGTGCGGTTGGGGGAGTAATAGAAAATGAGCAGTTCTTC.